The present entry profiles one T cell receptor beta chain with its context. This record belongs to a study of early T cells in non-severe SARS-CoV-2 infection. Individual cDNA molecules received unique molecular identifiers. MiXCR, run by TCRdb on the 5' RACE reads, gives a single entry per CDR3 protein. This table has about 83,000 distinct CDR3 sequences, roughly a tenth appearing once. Trimming pared 4 bases from V and 2 bases from J, leaving 10 bases between. The germline V gene encodes CDR1 SGHRS and CDR2 YFSETQ. The CDR3 consists of 13 residues. This clonotype was obtained from an adult who was a healthcare worker with PCR-confirmed SARS-CoV-2 infection or an uninfected control (not recorded which). This chain joins TRBV5-1 and TRBJ2-7, with D possibly being TRBD1 (6 bases). This specimen consisted of whole blood, obtained at baseline. CDR3 loop: CASSERGTYEQYF. The CDR3 coding sequence is TGCGCCAGCAGCGAAAGGGGGACCTACGAGCAGTACTTC.